This passage covers 26 T cell receptor beta chains from one sample sequenced in a study of identical twins. TCRdb processed the 5' RACE reads anew with MiXCR; each CDR3 protein has one entry. The sample contains 520,000 or so distinct CDR3 sequences, less than 25% of which appear only once. The data also belong to a second study, concerning T cells expressing NK-cell markers.

Sequenced input: CD4+ T cells sorted from blood. The receptors stem from a woman in her late teens or twenties in good health.

This clonotype was observed a handful of times. This chain uses TRBV12-3 or TRBV12-4 with TRBJ2-2; 7 nucleotides agree with TRBD2. V lost 6 bases to trimming and J lost 4 bases; unmatched junction nucleotides: 11. The CDR3 is 16 residues long. Here the CDR3 reads CASRPPSGTATGELFF. DNA of the CDR3: TGTGCCAGCAGACCACCCAGCGGGACCGCCACCGGGGAGCTGTTTTTT.

This clonotype appeared many times. The gene calls are TRBV4-1 and TRBJ2-2; no clear D. Germline CDR1 and CDR2: MGHRA and YSYEKL. This CDR3 is built from 15 residues. Trimming removed 5 bases at V and 0 bases at J, with 10 bases between. As DNA, the CDR3 is TGCGCCAGCAGCTACGCCGGGCCGAACACCGGGGAGCTGTTTTTT. It is translated as CASSYAGPNTGELFF.

The chain joins TRBV2 to TRBJ2-7, with D hard to call. V was pared by 6 bases and J by 7 bases, with 13 bases between. Germline CDR1 reads SNHLY; CDR2 reads FYNNEI. This CDR3 comprises 12 residues. Here the CDR3 reads CASRGPGREQYF. In DNA, the CDR3 is TGTGCCAGCAGAGGACCCGGCCGGGAGCAGTACTTC.

The sample holds a few counts of this clonotype. The chain recombines TRBV29-1 with TRBJ2-3; D not certain. Trimming removed 7 bases at V and 1 base at J, with 12 bases between. This CDR3 region has 13 residues. Per germline, CDR1 SQVTM and CDR2 ANQGSEA. CDR3 region: CSGTVWGTDTQYF. Written as DNA, the CDR3 is TGCAGCGGTACAGTCTGGGGCACAGATACGCAGTATTTT.

Only a few counts were recorded for this clonotype. V gene TRBV9 combines with J gene TRBJ2-7; D is perhaps TRBD1 (6 bases). This CDR3 is 14 amino acids long. Germline V gene lookup returns CDR1 SGDLS and CDR2 YYNGEE. The ends were cut back, 3 bases at V and 1 base at J, with 11 bases in the middle. For the CDR3, the DNA is TGTGCCAGCAGCGCGGACAGTTGGTCCTACGAGCAGTACTTC. This encodes CASSADSWSYEQYF.

The rearrangement uses TRBV24-1 and TRBJ2-3; TRBD2 might be the D (5 bases). Trimming stripped 4 bases from V and 1 base from J, with 17 bases between. CDR1 is KGHDR and CDR2 is SFDVKD in the germline V gene. CDR3 length equals 17 residues. CDR3 bases: TGTGCCACCAGTGACCCCGAGGGTGGAGGAGGCACAGATACGCAGTATTTT. Protein product: CATSDPEGGGGTDTQYF.

The chain combines TRBV9 with TRBJ1-2; maybe TRBD1 (5 bases). CDR1 and CDR2 (germline): SGDLS, YYNGEE. The length of the CDR3 is 14 residues. The V and J ends lost 3 bases and 4 bases respectively, with 13 bases between them. The CDR3 nucleotides are TGTGCCAGCAGCGCCGAGAGGGGAATCTATGGCTACACCTTC. Protein: CASSAERGIYGYTF. Looking up the rest from reference TRBV9 and TRBJ1-2 gives the full variable domain: DSGVTQTPKHLITATGQRVTLRCSPRSGDLSVYWYQQSLDQGLQFLIQYYNGEERAKGNILERFSAQQFPDLHSELNLSSLELGDSALYFCASSAERGIYGYTFGSGTRLTVV.

V usage is TRBV5-5 and J usage is TRBJ1-2, with no clear D. The CDR3 loop spans 14 amino acids. Trimming left V 0 bases short and J 2 bases short, with 8 bases between. Germline V CDR1 and CDR2: SGHKS, YYEKEE (reference sequence). The CDR3 DNA follows: TGTGCCAGCAGCTTGGCCGCCGGGAACTATGGCTACACCTTC. This encodes CASSLAAGNYGYTF.

The rearrangement joins TRBV3-1 to TRBJ2-1; 9 positions agree with TRBD2. Germline assignment: CDR1 LGHDT and CDR2 YNNKEL (reference sequence). CDR3 length: 15 amino acids. The ends lost 6 bases at V and 3 bases at J; junction bases unmatched: 6. The CDR3 loop reads CASSPPSGVYNEQFF. The CDR3 DNA is TGTGCCAGCAGTCCCCCTAGCGGGGTCTACAATGAGCAGTTCTTC.

CDR3 sequence reads: CASNDSNQPQHF. The CDR3 region has the DNA TGTGCCAGCAATGATAGCAATCAGCCCCAGCATTTT. The chain combines TRBV6-2 or TRBV6-3 with TRBJ1-5; D ambiguous. Deletions cut 7 bases from V and 0 bases from J, with 4 bases between. CDR1 is MNHEY, CDR2 SVGEGT, per germline. The CDR3 is 12 amino acids.

The chain has TRBV20-1 and TRBJ2-7; no clear D. Germline-derived CDR1 and CDR2 are DFQATT and SNEGSKA (reference sequence). The CDR3 is made up of 13 amino acids. V was pared by 2 bases and J by 0 bases, with 8 bases between. Written as DNA, the CDR3 is TGCAGTGCTAGAACTCGAAGCTCCTACGAGCAGTACTTC. Translated, it gives CSARTRSSYEQYF.

This clonotype has only a few counts. The rearrangement joins TRBV12-3 or TRBV12-4 to TRBJ2-1, with D maybe TRBD1 (5 bases). V lost 4 bases to trimming and J lost 9 bases, with 10 bases between them. CDR3 length equals 12 residues. As DNA, the CDR3 is TGTGCCAGCAGTTCCCAGGGCGGTGAGCAGTTCTTC. The encoded protein is CASSSQGGEQFF.

This sequence joins TRBV7-9 and TRBJ2-5; no firm D call. CDR1 is SEHNR, CDR2 FQNEAQ, per germline (reference sequence). There are 15 residues in the CDR3. V was cut by 6 bases and J by 0 bases, with 14 bases left in between. DNA of the CDR3: TGTGCCAGCAGTTTCATATTGGCGTACCAAGAGACCCAGTACTTC. Translated, it gives CASSFILAYQETQYF.

A single count supports this clonotype. This chain joins TRBV5-1 and TRBJ2-3; 12 bases align to TRBD2. Germline CDR1 SGHRS, CDR2 YFSETQ. The CDR3 contains 15 residues. Trimming took 6 bases from V and 2 from J; bases not matched to a gene: 4. This CDR3 is CASKRLAGDTDTQYF. Here the CDR3 DNA reads TGCGCCAGCAAACGACTAGCGGGGGACACAGATACGCAGTATTTT.

Only a few counts were recorded for this clonotype. The chain links TRBV7-2 to TRBJ1-3, with a weak D call TRBD1 (5 bases). The CDR3 is made up of 13 amino acids. The V and J ends lost 1 base and 10 bases respectively, with 11 bases between them. Germline lookup yields CDR1 SGHTA and CDR2 FQGNSA. DNA of the CDR3: TGTGCCAGCAGCTTAGGTCAGGGTATTACCATATATTTT. Translation: CASSLGQGITIYF.

This clonotype was seen more than once but under ten times. In DNA form, the CDR3 reads TGCGCCAGCTATCCGACTAGTGGGAATCAGGGTGAGCAGTTCTTC. Protein: CASYPTSGNQGEQFF. The genes are TRBV5-1 and TRBJ2-1, with D perhaps matching TRBD2 (6 bases). The CDR3 has 15 amino acids. Trimming stripped 7 bases from V and 9 bases from J, with 23 bases between. CDR1 and CDR2 (germline): SGHRS, YFSETQ.

This clonotype is a singleton in its sample. The chain has TRBV9 and TRBJ2-1; no clear D gene. The CDR3 has 15 amino acids. Germline V CDR1 and CDR2: SGDLS, YYNGEE. V lost 5 bases and J lost 0, with 12 bases in between. Here the CDR3 reads CASSETSSSYNEQFF. The DNA of the CDR3 is TGTGCCAGCAGTGAGACCTCCAGCTCCTACAATGAGCAGTTCTTC.

The sample holds a few counts of this clonotype. This chain links TRBV7-3 with TRBJ2-2, with D perhaps matching TRBD1 (6 bases). Germline-derived CDR1 and CDR2 are SGHTA and FQGTGA. V dropped 5 bases and J dropped 8 bases, with 12 bases sitting between them. The CDR3 spans 13 residues. The CDR3 reads CASSQQGRGELFF. The CDR3 coding sequence is TGTGCCAGCAGCCAACAGGGTAGAGGGGAGCTGTTTTTT.

This clonotype was seen more than once but under ten times. The chain has TRBV20-1 and TRBJ2-1; 8 positions agree with TRBD2. CDR1 DFQATT and CDR2 SNEGSKA come from the germline V gene (reference sequence). J gave up 8 bases and V 6 bases, and 3 bases lay outside the gene matches. This CDR3 has 11 residues. The CDR3 reads CSAGGGDEQFF. CDR3 in DNA: TGCAGTGCCGGGGGGGGGGATGAGCAGTTCTTC.

The sample holds a few counts of this clonotype. V usage is TRBV5-1 and J usage is TRBJ2-7; D is undetermined. The V gene lost 6 bases and the J gene lost 0 bases, with 16 bases spanning the gap. In germline, CDR1 is SGHRS, CDR2 YFSETQ. The CDR3 is made up of 15 amino acids. The CDR3 here is CASNPDWFSSYEQYF. The CDR3 nucleotides read TGCGCCAGCAACCCTGACTGGTTCAGCTCCTACGAGCAGTACTTC.

V usage is TRBV20-1 and J usage is TRBJ2-2; D is undetermined. This CDR3 is built from 13 residues. Germline CDR1 DFQATT, CDR2 SNEGSKA (reference sequence). Trimming removed 7 bases from V and 0 bases from J, with 9 bases in between. CDR3 residues: CSVQDSNTGELFF. CDR3 DNA sequence: TGCAGTGTCCAGGATTCGAACACCGGGGAGCTGTTTTTT.

The table lists this clonotype with many counts. The gene calls are TRBV5-1 and TRBJ1-1; 7 nucleotides agree with TRBD1. V dropped 2 bases and J dropped 3; count of bases not matched to a gene: 7. Germline lookup yields CDR1 SGHRS and CDR2 YFSETQ. The CDR3 spans 15 residues. CDR3 nucleotide sequence: TGCGCCAGCAGCTTCCGACAGGGTGGCGACACTGAAGCTTTCTTT. Its translation is CASSFRQGGDTEAFF.

The chain joins TRBV7-8 to TRBJ2-2, with 11 bases identical to TRBD2. The CDR3 is made up of 18 amino acids. V shed 5 bases, J shed 7 bases, and the junction held 15 bases outside the gene matches. Germline V gene data show CDR1 as SGHVS and CDR2 as FQNEAQ. The CDR3 DNA follows: TGTGCCAGCAGCGTACCCAGAAGACTAGCGGGACGGGGCGGGGAGCTGTTTTTT. It specifies CASSVPRRLAGRGGELFF.

This clonotype was recorded a few times. The chain carries TRBV9 and TRBJ2-5; no clear D. CDR1 and CDR2 from the germline V gene are SGDLS and YYNGEE. The CDR3 consists of 17 residues. Trimming cost V 3 bases and J 3 bases, with 21 bases left between them. The CDR3 bases are TGTGCCAGCAGCGCCAATAAAGGGCCCTACTCCGAAGAGACCCAGTACTTC. Protein sequence: CASSANKGPYSEETQYF.

Many counts were recorded for this clonotype. The CDR3 DNA reads as TGCGCCAGCAGGAGGATTGAAACTGAAGCTTTCTTT. Its protein is CASRRIETEAFF. The rearrangement uses TRBV5-1 and TRBJ1-1; D is unclear. The CDR3 loop spans 12 amino acids. The germline V and J ends were trimmed by 5 bases and 5 bases, with 10 bases remaining between them. Looked up from germline, CDR1 is SGHRS and CDR2 is YFSETQ.

This clonotype was counted between two and nine times. The J gene is TRBJ2-2, the V gene TRBV12-3 or TRBV12-4; 8 nucleotides agree with TRBD2. CDR3 length: 15 amino acids. With 3 bases clipped from V and 3 bases from J, the junction kept 3 bases outside the gene matches. The CDR3 bases are TGTGCCAGCAGTTTGGCGGGGGGATACACCGGGGAGCTGTTTTTT. It is translated as CASSLAGGYTGELFF.